This TCR beta chain comes out of a study of blood T cell repertoires in COVID-19. Study-wide background: T cells, B-cell-depleted T cells, or PBMCs provided the cDNA or gDNA that served as material.

The V end lost 2 bases, the J end lost 5 bases, and 9 bases lay between the germline ends. Per germline, CDR1 SGHTA and CDR2 FQGNSA. This CDR3 has 13 residues. Study members were between about 18 and 90 years old and lived in 20 to 25 US regions. TCRdb's copy holds only in-frame clones and misses some; the assay was immunoSEQ multiplex PCR. The sample consists of about 240,000 clones, around four fifths of them appearing once. The clonotype was recovered from a middle-aged woman who had been exposed to COVID-19. This sequence joins TRBV7-2 and TRBJ1-1, with D maybe TRBD1 (6 bases). The sequenced material came from PBMCs or T cells enriched from blood (not recorded which). As DNA, the CDR3 is TGTGCCAGCAGCTTAATAGGGGGTACTGAAGCTTTCTTT. Protein: CASSLIGGTEAFF.